This entry lists 14 T cell receptor beta chains sequenced from one sample in a study of graft-versus-host responses after intestinal transplantation. The data were produced by immunoSEQ multiplex PCR, yet TCRdb's version contains in-frame clones alone and is incomplete. The top ten hold roughly 0.39% of the sample, which has some 90,000 clones, 85% to 95% seen once. No cognate antigen is known for these TCRs. The material sequenced was unstimulated CD8+ T cells sorted from spleen or lymph node cells, taken before transplant. These receptors all stem from a human donor who was the organ donor for an intestinal transplant.

The J gene is TRBJ1-5, the V gene TRBV6-5; 8 bases align to TRBD1. Germline values: CDR1 MNHEY, CDR2 SVGAGI. J was trimmed by 4 bases and V by 0 bases; bases with no gene match: 2. The CDR3 consists of 15 residues. CDR3 in DNA: TGTGCCAGCAGTTACTCCCAGGGGGCAAATCAGCCCCAGCATTTT. As protein: CASSYSQGANQPQHF.

The chain employs TRBV5-1 and TRBJ1-5; D unresolved. Trimming removed 5 bases from V and 6 bases from J, with 18 bases in between. Germline assignment: CDR1 SGHRS and CDR2 YFSETQ. The CDR3 runs 15 residues. For the CDR3, the DNA is TGCGCCAGCAGGGCTGCCGCGGATTCCGGTCAGCCCCAGCATTTT. Residues: CASRAAADSGQPQHF. The full variable domain, with the rest looked up from reference TRBV5-1 and TRBJ1-5, is KAGVTQTPRYLIKTRGQQVTLSCSPISGHRSVSWYQQTPGQGLQFLFEYFSETQRNKGNFPGRFSGRQFSNSRSEMNVSTLELGDSALYLCASRAAADSGQPQHFGDGTRLSIL.

The chain couples TRBV19 to TRBJ1-2; 8 positions agree with TRBD1. This CDR3 comprises 13 residues. Germline V gene lookup returns CDR1 LNHDA and CDR2 SQIVND (reference sequence). V lost 9 bases and J lost 1; bases outside the gene matches: 4. DNA of the CDR3: TGTGCCAGCACAGGGGGGCTTAACTATGGCTACACCTTC. Its protein is CASTGGLNYGYTF.

CDR3 loop: CASSDRMNNEQFF. In nucleotides, the CDR3 is TGTGCCAGCAGTGATAGAATGAACAATGAGCAGTTCTTC. The chain has TRBV27 and TRBJ2-1; D remains ambiguous. The germline V gene has CDR1 MNHEY and CDR2 SMNVEV (reference sequence). The CDR3 has 13 amino acids. V was cut by 5 bases and J by 5 bases, with 10 bases left in between.

The J gene is TRBJ2-7, the V gene TRBV4-1, with 7 bases that match TRBD2. Germline V gives CDR1 MGHRA, CDR2 YSYEKL. The length of the CDR3 is 16 residues. Trimming cost V 0 bases and J 0 bases; bases outside gene matches: 5. This CDR3 is CASSQDRGEGSYEQYF. CDR3 nucleotides: TGCGCCAGCAGCCAAGATAGAGGGGAGGGCTCCTACGAGCAGTACTTC.

The chain joins TRBV11-2 to TRBJ1-2; 7 nucleotides match TRBD1. The germline V gene has CDR1 SGHAT and CDR2 FQNNGV. The trim removed 8 bases at V and 0 bases at J, leaving 3 bases unmatched. The CDR3 has 13 residues. The CDR3 sequence is CASSQGANYGYTF. The DNA for the CDR3 is TGTGCCAGCTCCCAGGGGGCTAACTATGGCTACACCTTC.

Here the CDR3 reads CASTPTGGLTYNEQFF. The CDR3 DNA is TGTGCCAGTACTCCGACAGGGGGTCTAACCTACAATGAGCAGTTCTTC. The chain has TRBV19 and TRBJ2-1; 9 positions agree with TRBD1. This CDR3 contains 16 residues. Trimming took 7 bases from V and 2 from J; bases not matched to a gene: 9. Germline loops: CDR1 LNHDA, CDR2 SQIVND (reference sequence).

The rearrangement links TRBV7-8 to TRBJ2-3; tentatively, D is TRBD2 (7 bases). Germline assignment: CDR1 SGHVS and CDR2 FQNEAQ. This CDR3 comprises 16 residues. V was trimmed by 1 base and J by 2 bases, leaving 13 bases between them. This CDR3 is CASSLVGGDYTDTQYF. CDR3 DNA sequence: TGTGCCAGCAGCTTAGTAGGGGGGGACTACACAGATACGCAGTATTTT.

The rearrangement uses TRBV5-6 and TRBJ2-5, with TRBD1 matching 7 bases. J gave up 4 bases and V 5 bases, and 8 bases lay outside the gene matches. The CDR3 covers 14 residues. Germline values: CDR1 SGHDT, CDR2 YYEEEE. The CDR3 DNA is TGTGCCAGCAGTTGGACAGGCAGGTTAGAGACCCAGTACTTC. It encodes CASSWTGRLETQYF.

The chain combines TRBV6-5 with TRBJ2-7; weak D call: TRBD2 (7 bases). The CDR3 sequence is 15 residues long. V lost 5 bases and J lost 6, with 20 bases in between. CDR1 is MNHEY and CDR2 is SVGAGI in the germline V gene. The CDR3 DNA follows: TGTGCCAGCAGTCAGGCCGAGGGGGGGCTCCTCGAGCAGTACTTC. Its translation: CASSQAEGGLLEQYF.

This clone was seen only once. The J gene is TRBJ2-2, the V gene TRBV18; 7 bases align to TRBD1. The germline gives CDR1 KGHSH, CDR2 LQKENI. Trimming removed 3 bases from V and 1 base from J; junction bases left unmatched: 2. The CDR3 totals 15 residues. The CDR3 spells CASSPRGRNTGELFF. CDR3 DNA sequence: TGTGCCAGCTCACCGAGGGGGCGGAACACCGGGGAGCTGTTTTTT.

The chain links TRBV4-3 to TRBJ2-7; 7 bases align to TRBD2. The length of the CDR3 is 14 residues. The V gene end was trimmed by 0 bases and the J gene end by 3 bases; junction bases not matched to a gene: 2. Germline loops: CDR1 LGHNA, CDR2 YSLEER. CDR3 in DNA: TGCGCCAGCAGCCAAGATGAGCGGGGCTACGAGCAGTACTTC. Translating gives CASSQDERGYEQYF.

The V call is TRBV4-1, the J call TRBJ1-1, with D unclear. The CDR3 totals 14 residues. The V and J ends lost 0 bases and 6 bases respectively, with 11 bases between them. Germline CDR1 and CDR2: MGHRA and YSYEKL. CDR3 region: CASSQDLVAAEAFF. The CDR3 coding sequence is TGCGCCAGCAGCCAAGATCTGGTTGCAGCTGAAGCTTTCTTT.

The V and J genes are TRBV6-4 and TRBJ1-5; 12 bases line up with TRBD1. V lost 3 bases to trimming and J lost 0 bases; unmatched junction nucleotides: 6. The CDR3 has 18 residues. Germline V gene data show CDR1 as MRHNA and CDR2 as SNTAGT. CDR3 residues: CASSEAGTGGYSNQPQHF. The CDR3 DNA is TGTGCCAGCAGTGAGGCCGGGACAGGGGGCTATAGCAATCAGCCCCAGCATTTT.